The entry below gives a single T cell receptor beta chain sequence along with its context. This clonotype was observed a handful of times. There is no known antigen for this receptor. No base quality values were provided; no much bigger clone lies one nucleotide off. From the cysteine up to the phenylalanine, the CDR3 has a length of 14 residues. Only the CDR3 DNA stays, 42 bases, in frame from base 1. The germline V gene specifies SGDLS as CDR1 and YYNGEE as CDR2. A distance of 7 bases separates the germline ends of V and J, which lose 2 bases and 0 bases respectively. TCRdb lists the instrument as Illumina NovaSeq 6000. cDNA libraries for TCRalpha and TCRbeta were prepared by 5'RACE using constant-segment primers, with sample barcodes and unique molecular identifiers added. RNA was extracted from every sample with Trizol reagent. Library amplification was performed in two PCR steps, and a second sample barcode and Illumina TruSeq adapters were introduced in the second step. The libraries were sequenced on an Illumina NovaSeq using 2 x 150 bp paired-end reads. As for the authors' bioinformatics: Reads were demultiplexed and collapsed into UMI-guided consensus sequences with migec v1.2.7. Using mixcr v2.1.11, UMI consensuses were aligned to TRA and TRB V and J templates and then assembled into clonotypes. A clonotype was counted as expanded or contracted only when both edgeR and NoisET called the clonotype significant, with the noise models trained on biological replicates. For edgeR calls, the cutoffs were a false discovery rate-adjusted p below 0.01 and a log2 fold-change threshold of 1. As an exploratory analysis of dynamics, max-normalized trajectories of the 1000 most abundant clonotypes were examined with PCA combined with hierarchical clustering. The CD4 or CD8 phenotype of responding clones was assigned using the separately sequenced CD4+ and CD8+ repertoires. The public reads were run again by TCRdb, first through fastp at Q25 and then through MiXCR, and only productive beta chains were kept. Each entry merges the rows of one CDR3 protein and shows their most common DNA and genes. The V and J calls, along with clone size, are taken from TCRdb and not from the paper's own processing. For this sample the table gives around 320,000 distinct CDR3 sequences, of which roughly an eighth were detected only once. Jointly, the top ten make up over 20% of the sample.

Ficoll-Paque density gradient centrifugation was used to isolate PBMCs. The data stem from a study of T-cell memory formation after mild COVID-19 listed by TCRdb under 2021. Describing the broader study: TCR sequence clusters from the two donors were found to be largely donor specific. T-cell clones expanding and contracting after mild COVID-19 in a couple of donors were tracked by longitudinal TCRalpha and TCRbeta repertoire sequencing. Two young, previously healthy adult volunteers made up the cohort, one male and one female.

Broad study findings and their caveats: SARS-CoV-2 specificity of the second-wave clones peaking on day 37 was not confirmed. Some responding clones were found in pre-infection memory, which suggests that pre-existing cross-reactive memory T cells took part in the SARS-CoV-2 response. Only a couple of mild cases were covered by the study, and larger cohorts that include severe cases with pre-infection samples were considered necessary. From day 15 to 85, contracting clones showed balanced CD4/CD8 phenotypes, whereas a second wave of clones that expanded from day 15 to 37 leaned towards CD4+. Contracting CD4+ clones appeared mostly in the CM and EM memory subsets, whereas CD8+ clones were enriched in EMRA.

The TCR comes from a man in his late teens or twenties who had mild COVID-19 (a few samples of this study predate the infection). The sample titles of this study are shuffled in the database, so cell type and time point are left out; the donor was told from shared clones. The rearrangement joined TRBV9 to TRBJ2-3; no D segment can be confidently identified. The specimen was PBMCs or a T cell subset sorted from them (not recorded which). The encoded CDR3 is CASSVRSSTDTQYF. The sequence in DNA is TGTGCCAGCAGCGTGCGATCAAGCACAGATACGCAGTATTTT.